The rows below give T cell receptor beta chains drawn from one sample of a study of cytomegalovirus exposure and HLA in healthy donors. Clones were sequenced by immunoSEQ multiplex PCR, and TCRdb holds only the in-frame ones, with some missing. The table has 150,000 to 200,000 clones, approximately 81% seen once; the top ten hold 1.5% to 2.5%. The material sequenced was PBMCs. Receptors were obtained from a man between 18 and 35 years old in good health and CMV-seronegative. Both conserved end residues are part of each CDR3. The D gene is left open where the match is weak. Size values are once, few and many counts, or a class for expanded clones, and some rows have none.

abundance | j_gene | v_gene | d_gene | CDR3nt | CDR3aa
once | TRBJ2-1 | TRBV7-2 | . | TGTGCCAGCAGCTTAGTCGACAGCCAAGAGCAGTTCTTC | CASSLVDSQEQFF
. | TRBJ1-5 | TRBV10-3 | . | TGTGCCATAGGAGGGGGCAATCAGCCCCAGCATTTT | CAIGGGNQPQHF
. | TRBJ2-7 | TRBV15 | . | TGTGCCACCAGCAGGGGACGGGAGCCGTCCTACGAGCAGTACTTC | CATSRGREPSYEQYF
few | TRBJ1-1 | TRBV7-9 | TRBD1 | TGTGCCAGCAGCTTAGGACAGGGGGCTGAAGCTTTCTTT | CASSLGQGAEAFF
. | TRBJ2-3 | TRBV27 | TRBD1 | TGTGCCAGCAGCCTATCCCCGGGACAGGGAACAGATACGCAGTATTTT | CASSLSPGQGTDTQYF
. | TRBJ2-3 | TRBV5-1 | TRBD2 | TGCGCCAGCAGAGCGGGACCTAGCACAGATACGCAGTATTTT | CASRAGPSTDTQYF
. | TRBJ1-1 | TRBV2 | TRBD1 | TGTGCCAGCAGTAGGGACAGGGGGGAGGCTTTCTTT | CASSRDRGEAFF
. | TRBJ1-2 | TRBV27 | TRBD1 | TGTGCCAGCACCAGACCTGGGACAGGTCATGGCTACACCTTC | CASTRPGTGHGYTF
. | TRBJ1-2 | TRBV7-2 | . | TGTGCCAGCAGTCGGGACATTGTTAACTATGGCTACACCTTC | CASSRDIVNYGYTF
. | TRBJ2-7 | TRBV18 | TRBD1 | TGTGCCAGCTCATCGGGACAGGTGGTTCGGGAGCAGTACTTC | CASSSGQVVREQYF
. | TRBJ2-7 | TRBV28 | TRBD1 | TGTGCCAGCACAAGACAGGGGGGTACCTACGAGCAGTACTTC | CASTRQGGTYEQYF
once | TRBJ1-5 | TRBV7-8 | . | TGTGCCAGCAGCTTACAGGGAATCCTTAGCAATCAGCCCCAGCATTTT | CASSLQGILSNQPQHF
few | TRBJ2-2 | TRBV4-1 | TRBD2 | TGCGCCAGCAGCCAAGAAGGCGGGAGGGGACGGAACACCGGGGAGCTGTTTTTT | CASSQEGGRGRNTGELFF
. | TRBJ2-7 | TRBV7-9 | TRBD2 | TGTGCCAGCAGCCCCGCGGGAGGGAGCTCCTACGAGCAGTACTTC | CASSPAGGSSYEQYF
. | TRBJ1-1 | TRBV7-9 | . | TGTGCCAGCACCTCCTTCGGGGGGGACACTGAAGCTTTCTTT | CASTSFGGDTEAFF
. | TRBJ2-7 | TRBV28 | . | TGTGCCAGCAGTTTAATCCAGGGGCGATTTTCCTACGAGCAGTACTTC | CASSLIQGRFSYEQYF
. | TRBJ2-7 | TRBV6-6 | TRBD1 | TGTGCCAGCAGAGACGGACAGGGAGACTACGAGCAGTACTTC | CASRDGQGDYEQYF
. | TRBJ1-1 | TRBV7-3 | . | TGTGCCAGCAGCTTCTTAGGGGACACTGAAGCTTTCTTT | CASSFLGDTEAFF
. | TRBJ2-2 | TRBV28 | TRBD2 | TGTGCCACTAGCGGGGGTTTCACCGGGGAGCTGTTTTTT | CATSGGFTGELFF
once | TRBJ2-7 | TRBV5-1 | TRBD2 | TGCGCCAGCAGCCAGGGGACTAGCGACTCCTACGAGCAGTACTTC | CASSQGTSDSYEQYF
. | TRBJ1-1 | TRBV7-9 | TRBD1 | TGTGCCAGCAGCTTAGAGACAGGGCATGCTTTCTTT | CASSLETGHAFF
. | TRBJ2-1 | TRBV6-5 | . | TGTGCCAGCAGTTACTCAGAGGGATACAATGAGCAGTTCTTC | CASSYSEGYNEQFF
. | TRBJ2-5 | TRBV28 | TRBD2 | TGTGCCAGCAGTTTAGTTAGCGGGAGGGCCGGAAAGACCCAGTACTTC | CASSLVSGRAGKTQYF
. | TRBJ1-1 | TRBV4-1 | TRBD1 | TGCGCCAGCAGCCAAGACCCGAGGGGGCTCACTGAAGCTTTCTTT | CASSQDPRGLTEAFF
. | TRBJ2-3 | TRBV7-9 | TRBD1 | TGTGCCAGCAGCCCGGACAGGGGAGGGGGCACAGATACGCAGTATTTT | CASSPDRGGGTDTQYF
few | TRBJ1-1 | TRBV9 | . | TGTGCCAGCAGCGTAGACAACACGAACACTGAAGCTTTCTTT | CASSVDNTNTEAFF
. | TRBJ1-6 | TRBV7-8 | . | TGTGCCAGCAGCTTTGGGGGGGCGAGGTCACCCCTCCACTTT | CASSFGGARSPLHF
. | TRBJ2-2 | TRBV6-5 | . | TGTGCCAGCAGTTCCTCGGGGCCCGGGGAGCTGTTTTTT | CASSSSGPGELFF
. | TRBJ1-3 | TRBV6-1 | TRBD1 | TGTGCCGGCCAGACAGGGGTCGGAAACACCATATATTTT | CAGQTGVGNTIYF
. | TRBJ2-4 | TRBV5-1 | . | TGCGCCAGCAGCGCCGGACAGCCTCGAAACATTCAGTACTTC | CASSAGQPRNIQYF
. | TRBJ2-7 | TRBV7-9 | TRBD2 | TGTGCCAGCAGCTCCGCTAGCGGGGGATCGTACGAGCAGTACTTC | CASSSASGGSYEQYF
. | TRBJ2-2 | TRBV29-1 | TRBD1 | TGCAGCGCCGAAGGGACAGGGGGGAACACCGGGGAGCTGTTTTTT | CSAEGTGGNTGELFF
. | TRBJ1-5 | TRBV20-1 | . | TGCAGTGCGTCAGAAAATCAGCCCCAGCATTTT | CSASENQPQHF
once | TRBJ2-7 | TRBV19 | . | TGTGCCAGTAGTATGCAGGGCACCGGCTCCTACGAGCAGTACTTC | CASSMQGTGSYEQYF
. | TRBJ1-2 | TRBV6-5 | . | TGTGCCAGCAGTTACTCGATGGGAGGCGGCTACACCTTC | CASSYSMGGGYTF
once | TRBJ2-7 | TRBV19 | TRBD2 | TGTGCCAGCGGAGCGGGAGGGTCCTACGAGCAGTACTTC | CASGAGGSYEQYF
. | TRBJ2-3 | TRBV5-8 | TRBD1 | TGTGCCAGCAGCTTGGAGGGGAGACAGGGAGATACGCAGTATTTT | CASSLEGRQGDTQYF
. | TRBJ1-4 | TRBV19 | TRBD1 | TGTGCCAGTAGTACCCGGGACAGAGCCCTATCCACTAATGAAAAACTGTTTTTT | CASSTRDRALSTNEKLFF
. | TRBJ1-4 | TRBV29-1 | TRBD1 | TGCAGCGTCGGGACAGGGCGAGAAAAACTGTTTTTT | CSVGTGREKLFF
. | TRBJ1-5 | TRBV19 | TRBD1 | TGTGCCAGTAGTGTGGGACAGGGATCCAATAGCAATCAGCCCCAGCATTTT | CASSVGQGSNSNQPQHF
. | TRBJ2-5 | TRBV19 | . | TGTGCCAGTAGTAGCGGACAGATACAAGAGACCCAGTACTTC | CASSSGQIQETQYF
. | TRBJ2-2 | TRBV9 | . | TGTGCCAGCAGCCCCCCGGGGAACACCGGGGAGCTGTTTTTT | CASSPPGNTGELFF